This T cell receptor (beta chain) was recorded in a study of blood T cell repertoires in COVID-19. As for the study in general: T cells, B-cell-depleted T cells, or PBMCs supplied cDNA or gDNA.

CDR3 length equals 14 residues. Trimming took off 2 bases at V and 2 bases at J, with 10 bases between the two ends. The germline V gene encodes CDR1 GTSNPN and CDR2 SVGIG (reference sequence). Source study methods: Cell counts per sample came from amplifying reference gene primers. TCRdb keeps only in-frame clones here, not all; method: immunoSEQ multiplex PCR. V, J and clone size were drawn from that table, and D and trimming were deduced from the DNA. The sample comprises fewer than 650,000 clones, less than 90% of which are singletons, and less than 9.5% rests with the top ten. Sequencing input: peripheral blood. The receptor was isolated from a woman between 45 and 65 years old with COVID-19, enrolled during active disease. The chain recombines TRBV30 with TRBJ1-5; D might be TRBD1 (5 bases). The CDR3 sequence: CAWSKGRGNQPQHF. The CDR3 bases are TGTGCCTGGAGTAAGGGCAGGGGCAATCAGCCCCAGCATTTT.